A single sample gave rise to the 4 T cell receptor beta chains below, sequenced in a study of T cell responses to AZD1222 COVID-19 vaccine. Libraries were prepared by immunoSEQ multiplex PCR; TCRdb keeps only in-frame clonotypes and omits some of them. The table includes around 77,000 clones, 86% detected once. The material sequenced was peripheral blood, taken on day 0 of AZD1222 vaccination. The receptors originated from an adult in good health.

J is TRBJ2-6 and V is TRBV18; D is unresolved. V was cut by 3 bases and J by 4 bases, with 7 bases left in between. The CDR3 spans 14 residues. Germline V gene lookup returns CDR1 KGHSH and CDR2 LQKENI. The chain's CDR3 is CASSPGMGANVLTF. The CDR3 nucleotides read TGTGCCAGCTCACCGGGGATGGGGGCCAACGTCCTGACTTTC.

This clone appeared a few times. This chain uses TRBV18 with TRBJ1-3; D unresolved. Trimming removed 3 bases at V and 0 bases at J, with 3 bases between. Germline loops: CDR1 KGHSH, CDR2 LQKENI. This CDR3 contains 13 residues. CDR3 coding DNA: TGTGCCAGCTCACCGGACTCTGGAAACACCATATATTTT. Its protein product is CASSPDSGNTIYF.

This clone was counted once. The chain uses TRBV18 and TRBJ1-4; 7 nucleotides align to TRBD1. Germline values: CDR1 KGHSH, CDR2 LQKENI. J was trimmed by 1 base and V by 3 bases; bases with no gene match: 2. The CDR3 runs 15 residues. The CDR3 DNA follows: TGTGCCAGCTCACCCCGACAGGGAACTAATGAAAAACTGTTTTTT. Its protein is CASSPRQGTNEKLFF.

J is TRBJ2-1 and V is TRBV10-3, with 10 nucleotides matching TRBD1. V lost 6 bases and J lost 8; bases outside the gene matches: 4. The germline V gene encodes CDR1 ENHRY and CDR2 SYGVKD. The length of the CDR3 is 13 residues. The CDR3 DNA reads as TGTGCCATCAGGGGACAGGGGAGCGATGAGCAGTTCTTC. As protein: CAIRGQGSDEQFF.